This T cell receptor beta chain was recorded in a study of T-cell memory formation after mild COVID-19. TCRdb independently ran MiXCR on the 5' RACE reads; one entry per CDR3 protein. Of more than 300,000 distinct CDR3 sequences in the sample, approximately 13% are singletons; the top ten hold about 24%. Germline assignment: CDR1 KGHDR and CDR2 SFDVKD. The CDR3 sequence is 12 residues long. V was trimmed by 1 base and J by 4 bases, leaving 3 bases between them. The receptor was isolated from a man aged 18 to 29 who had mild COVID-19 (a few samples of this study predate the infection). Cell type and time point are not known. The chain carries TRBV24-1 and TRBJ1-2; D is unresolved. Sequencing was performed on PBMCs or a T cell subset sorted from them (not recorded which). CDR3 bases: TGTGCCACCAGTGATTTAATCTATGGCTACACCTTC. This gives the protein CATSDLIYGYTF.